This T cell receptor (beta chain) was identified in a study of neurological immune-mediated disorders. On the study more broadly: For the roughly 35 multiple sclerosis patients, the disease was relapsing-remitting in about 30 and secondary progressive in 3.

Study results and limitations: Whereas HTLV-1-associated myelopathy showed the most TCR clonal expansion, multiple sclerosis showed the least, with levels below those of healthy controls.

The cDNA was synthesized by means of template-switch 5'RACE, which was carried out with 10-nucleotide random UMIs. TCRdb reanalysed the 5' RACE reads using MiXCR and keeps one entry per CDR3 protein. In the table there are 70,000 or so distinct CDR3 sequences, 2.5% to 3.5% of which are singletons. PBMCs numbering 2 million and stored at -80 C yielded the unsorted libraries. Ten or more counts support this clonotype. The antigen remains undetermined. Specimen: PBMCs. This TCR was recovered from a woman aged 45-65 years with multiple sclerosis.

The chain's CDR3 is CSASAGLGGYEQYV. Here the CDR3 DNA reads TGCAGTGCTAGTGCCGGGTTGGGGGGCTACGAGCAGTACGTC. The chain is built from TRBV20-1 and TRBJ2-7; D is possibly TRBD2 (6 bases). Trimming pared 3 bases from V and 3 bases from J, leaving 15 bases between. This CDR3 region has 14 residues. Germline loops: CDR1 DFQATT, CDR2 SNEGSKA (reference sequence).